Below, 24 T cell receptor beta chains from the same sample are listed, as sequenced in a study of vaccination and CD4 T cells after COVID-19. Treatment of the sample: approximately 11-day PBMC culture with coronavirus spike peptide pools or control peptides (ViraFEST assay). These CD4+ T cells came from an unexposed donor, sampled before the COVID-19 pandemic (2011-2018). Cultured CD4+ T-cell DNA underwent Oncomine TCR Beta short-read sequencing. TCRdb reprocessed the PCR reads via MiXCR and lists one record per CDR3 protein. The data contain more than 7,500 distinct CDR3 sequences, roughly 42% of them singletons. Their antigens remain unidentified. The sample consisted of CD4+ T cells from blood, cultured in vitro. All receptors come from a human donor in good health.

In its sample, this clonotype was seen a few times. The chain is built from TRBV12-3 or TRBV12-4 and TRBJ1-1; TRBD1 is a possible D gene (5 bases). The CDR3 runs to 12 residues. With 5 bases removed from V and 5 bases from J, the gap between germline ends came to 9 bases. CDR3 sequence (DNA): TGTGCCAGCAGTCCCTGGGGGACTGAAGCTTTCTTT. Protein product: CASSPWGTEAFF.

The J gene is TRBJ2-7, the V gene TRBV28; D may be TRBD1 (5 bases). The V gene lost 5 bases and the J gene lost 1 base, with 15 bases spanning the gap. Germline CDR1 MDHEN, CDR2 SYDVKM. The CDR3 runs to 15 residues. The CDR3 coding sequence is TGTGCCAGCAGTCCCTCAGGGTTAGCATCCTACGAGCAGTACTTC. Its protein product is CASSPSGLASYEQYF.

CDR3 in amino acids: CASSNAGTSNYGYTF. CDR3 coding DNA: TGTGCCAGTAGTAATGCGGGGACCTCTAACTATGGCTACACCTTC. The chain links TRBV19 to TRBJ1-2; a weak D match, TRBD1 (5 bases). Germline CDR1 and CDR2: LNHDA and SQIVND (reference sequence). The CDR3 runs 15 residues. V shed 4 bases and J shed 0 bases, with 12 bases lying between them.

This clonotype was found once. The V and J genes are TRBV28 and TRBJ2-1; TRBD2 matches 11 bases. From germline, CDR1 is MDHEN and CDR2 SYDVKM. J lost 6 bases, V lost 4 bases, and 11 bases had no gene match. The CDR3 totals 17 residues. The CDR3 bases are TGTGCCAGCAGTTATAGCGGGGGGGCCTTTAGTGGCAATGAGCAGTTCTTC. Translated, it gives CASSYSGGAFSGNEQFF.

This chain joins TRBV7-2 and TRBJ2-3; tentatively, D is TRBD2 (5 bases). The CDR3 spans 14 residues. V lost 5 bases and J lost 0, with 9 bases in between. CDR1 and CDR2 from the germline V gene are SGHTA and FQGNSA. The chain's CDR3 is CASSAGLSTDTQYF. The CDR3 DNA sequence: TGTGCCAGCAGCGCCGGACTCAGCACAGATACGCAGTATTTT.

This clonotype showed up just a few times. The chain has TRBV2 and TRBJ1-5; D remains ambiguous. The CDR3 length is 13 residues. The germline CDR1 and CDR2 sequences are SNHLY and FYNNEI. V lost 7 bases to trimming and J lost 9 bases, with 16 bases between them. CDR3 residues: CASKPVAGSPQHF. The CDR3 DNA reads as TGTGCCAGCAAGCCCGTAGCGGGTTCGCCCCAGCATTTT.

This clonotype was counted a few times. This chain uses TRBV27 with TRBJ2-1, with TRBD1 identical over 10 bases. CDR1 is MNHEY and CDR2 is SMNVEV in the germline V gene (reference sequence). J gave up 10 bases and V 5 bases, and 8 bases lay outside the gene matches. This CDR3 spans 14 amino acids. CDR3 sequence: CASSLGQGEGEQFF. In DNA, the CDR3 is TGTGCCAGCAGTCTCGGACAGGGGGAAGGGGAGCAGTTCTTC.

The genes are TRBV6-5 and TRBJ2-3; D is unresolved. V lost 0 bases, J lost 0 bases, and 10 bases lay in between. This CDR3 spans 16 amino acids. Per the germline V gene, CDR1 is MNHEY and CDR2 is SVGAGI. CDR3 nucleotides: TGTGCCAGCAGTTACTCATCGGGCCTGAGCACAGATACGCAGTATTTT. Amino acid sequence: CASSYSSGLSTDTQYF.

The table lists this clonotype with a few counts. CDR3 nucleotides: TGTGCCAGCAGCCCAAGACAGGGGGCCCCCCCGCGGGTCCAGTACTTC. Protein product: CASSPRQGAPPRVQYF. The chain uses TRBV11-2 and TRBJ2-5; 10 nucleotides align to TRBD1. Germline CDR1 and CDR2: SGHAT and FQNNGV. This CDR3 has 16 residues. V lost 5 bases and J lost 10; bases outside the gene matches: 16.

This rearrangement joins TRBV10-1 to TRBJ1-1; D uncertain. Germline CDR1 and CDR2: WNHNN and SYGVQD (reference sequence). V was shortened by 3 bases and J by 2 bases, with 10 bases between the two germline ends. This CDR3 has 14 amino acids. The CDR3 reads CASSDGEFNTEAFF. In DNA, the CDR3 is TGCGCCAGCAGTGATGGGGAATTCAACACTGAAGCTTTCTTT.

The rearrangement links TRBV15 to TRBJ2-4; perhaps TRBD2 as D (6 bases). With 3 bases removed from V and 8 bases from J, the gap between germline ends came to 14 bases. This CDR3 is 14 amino acids long. Germline V gives CDR1 LNHNV, CDR2 YYDKDF (reference sequence). The CDR3 sequence: CATSSIGGWDIQYF. For the CDR3, the DNA is TGTGCCACCAGCAGTATCGGGGGTTGGGACATTCAGTACTTC.

The J gene is TRBJ2-1, the V gene TRBV18, with a weak D call TRBD2 (5 bases). This CDR3 is 12 amino acids long. The germline gives CDR1 KGHSH, CDR2 LQKENI. V was pared by 6 bases and J by 6 bases, with 9 bases between. The CDR3 sequence is CASSTTGNEQFF. CDR3 DNA: TGTGCCAGCTCGACTACGGGCAATGAGCAGTTCTTC.

This clonotype was found a few times. This chain joins TRBV10-3 and TRBJ1-2; D might be TRBD1 (5 bases). V was shortened by 5 bases and J by 8 bases, with 21 bases between the two germline ends. The CDR3 extends over 15 amino acids. Germline loops: CDR1 ENHRY, CDR2 SYGVKD. The chain's CDR3 is CAISLGDRSKDGYTF. The DNA for the CDR3 is TGTGCCATCAGTCTGGGGGACCGATCTAAGGACGGCTACACCTTC.

The V gene is TRBV6-1, the J gene TRBJ2-1; TRBD2 matches 11 bases. The V gene's germline CDR1 is MNHNS and CDR2 SASEGT. The CDR3 extends over 17 amino acids. V shed 1 base and J 7 bases; nucleotides not matched to a gene: 9. CDR3 nucleotide sequence: TGTGCCAGCAGTGAAGAGGTTAGCGGGGGGGGACTTAATGAGCAGTTCTTC. Translating it yields CASSEEVSGGGLNEQFF.

This chain links TRBV14 with TRBJ2-6; 7 bases map to TRBD1. CDR1 is SGHDN and CDR2 is FVKESK in the germline V gene. The V and J ends lost 4 bases and 0 bases, in that order; junction bases with no gene match: 9. This CDR3 is built from 18 residues. The CDR3 sequence is CASSPQGQLGSGANVLTF. The CDR3 bases are TGTGCCAGCAGCCCTCAGGGACAGTTAGGCTCTGGGGCCAACGTCCTGACTTTC.

The gene calls are TRBV20-1 and TRBJ2-7; 8 nucleotides agree with TRBD2. The CDR3 length is 13 residues. From germline, CDR1 is DFQATT and CDR2 SNEGSKA (reference sequence). Unmatched junction bases numbered 6, after V lost 4 bases and J lost 4 bases. The CDR3 DNA is TGCAGTGCTACTCGGGCGGGAGGATACGAGCAGTACTTC. Its translation: CSATRAGGYEQYF.

V usage is TRBV24-1 and J usage is TRBJ2-2; D uncertain. CDR1 and CDR2 (germline): KGHDR, SFDVKD. V shed 6 bases and J shed 8 bases, with 12 bases lying between them. CDR3 length: 13 amino acids. As DNA, the CDR3 is TGTGCCACCAGTCCCGAGGCCGTAGGGGAGCTGTTTTTT. Amino acids: CATSPEAVGELFF.

The chain is built from TRBV19 and TRBJ2-5; 7 positions agree with TRBD1. Germline loops: CDR1 LNHDA, CDR2 SQIVND (reference sequence). V trimming: 5 bases; J trimming: 4 bases; junction bases outside the gene matches: 7. This CDR3 spans 14 amino acids. The chain's CDR3 is CASSPRQGPETQYF. The CDR3 DNA reads TGTGCCAGTAGTCCGAGACAGGGTCCAGAGACCCAGTACTTC.

To note about this clonotype: The DNA is left out, because the CDR3 cannot be placed on it with certainty; the CDR3 is given as TCRdb lists it. The chain has TRBV7-5 and TRBJ2-1. TRBV7-5 is deemed a pseudogene. The CDR3 has 15 residues if both end residues are counted. This chain's CDR3 is CISVSEARTVNEQFF.

The gene calls are TRBV19 and TRBJ2-3; 14 bases fit TRBD2. CDR1 LNHDA and CDR2 SQIVND come from the germline V gene (reference sequence). The V gene end was trimmed by 7 bases and the J gene end by 4 bases; junction bases not matched to a gene: 7. The CDR3 contains 16 residues. CDR3 sequence: CASKMTSGGASDTQYF. CDR3 bases: TGTGCCAGTAAGATGACTAGCGGGGGGGCCTCAGATACGCAGTATTTT.

This clonotype turned up a few times. The chain is built from TRBV20-1 and TRBJ2-2; 10 bases are a match to TRBD2. Germline assignment: CDR1 DFQATT and CDR2 SNEGSKA (reference sequence). Germline trimming cut 1 base from V and 6 bases from J; bases unmatched to any gene: 2. The CDR3 runs 14 residues. The CDR3 sequence: CSARAAGGAGELFF. The CDR3 DNA reads TGCAGTGCTAGAGCAGCGGGGGGGGCCGGGGAGCTGTTTTTT.

The J gene is TRBJ2-1, the V gene TRBV6-1; the D gene is possibly TRBD2 (6 bases). CDR1 and CDR2 from the germline V gene are MNHNS and SASEGT. Trimming removed 3 bases at V and 0 bases at J, with 12 bases between. The CDR3 consists of 16 residues. For the CDR3, the DNA is TGTGCCAGCAGTGAGGTTAGCGGTAGCTCCTACAATGAGCAGTTCTTC. This translates into CASSEVSGSSYNEQFF.

V usage is TRBV4-3 and J usage is TRBJ1-6; no definite D call. Trimming removed 2 bases at V and 7 bases at J, with 15 bases between. The CDR3 covers 16 residues. The germline V gene has CDR1 LGHNA and CDR2 YSLEER. The CDR3 region is CASSQTLSSGNSPLHF. In DNA form, the CDR3 reads TGCGCCAGCAGCCAAACCCTGAGTTCGGGGAATTCACCCCTCCACTTT.

The chain employs TRBV20-1 and TRBJ2-5; TRBD2 matches 11 bases. CDR1 DFQATT and CDR2 SNEGSKA come from the germline V gene (reference sequence). The V segment lost 0 bases and the J segment 2 bases; nucleotides outside the gene matches: 5. The CDR3 is made up of 16 amino acids. The CDR3 DNA follows: TGCAGTGCTAGAGATTTGGCTAGCGGGGGGCAAGAGACCCAGTACTTC. This sequence encodes CSARDLASGGQETQYF.